This T cell receptor (beta chain) was identified in a study of molecular identifiers for immune sequencing clone quantification (dated by TCRdb to the late 2010s). About the investigation overall: For a replicate experiment, the RNA from either about 20,000 or 100,000 naive CD8 T cells was divided into five aliquots, and four of those aliquots went on to sequencing. This methods study used CD8 T cells to benchmark TCR RNA copy counting and molecular-identifier clustering-based TCR repertoire sequencing (MIDCIRS). Paper-wide results and their limitations: Spiked-in Jurkat TCR RNA (about ten copies' worth), which is not part of the donor repertoire, was contained in the naive libraries. Modeling gave about 3.3 recovered TCR RNA copies per cell versus about 10 by digital PCR, implying about 30% capture efficiency. In CMV-specific effector cells, over 99% of molecules were held by clones above 20 RNA copies, whereas under 1% of molecules were held by such clones in naive cells. Spiked-in Jurkat TCR RNA equivalent to a single cell was reported to be detectable even among 980,000 or so naive CD8 T cells. When barcode sub-clustering was omitted, TCR diversity was inflated by chimeric consensus sequences, with chimeras reaching as high as 47%. Highly expanded clone sizes could be underestimated if identical TCR molecules share a barcode.

Between the V and J ends, shortened by 5 bases and 5 bases respectively, the junction contains 15 bases. The cysteine opens and the phenylalanine closes a CDR3 of 14 amino acids. Just CDR3 DNA is preserved here, 42 bases in frame from base 1. Naive CD8 T cell libraries were made from around 18,000 to 910,000 sorted cells using 10%, 30% or 50% of purified RNA. Naive CD8 T cells were FACS-sorted as CD8+CD4-CCR7+CD45RA+ on a BD FACSAria II into RLT Plus buffer. To test detection sensitivity, Jurkat RNA equivalent to ten TCR copies was spiked into samples of roughly 20,000-1,100,000 naive CD8 T cells. CD8 T cells were enriched with RosetteSep CD8+ T Cell Enrichment Cocktail and Ficoll-Paque, followed by ACK red cell lysis. Preparation of the library involved PCR. The listed sequencing device is NextSeq 500. Bulk TCR libraries were made following a previously described method, with the TCR primers given in Table S5. Total RNA was purified with the Qiagen AllPrep DNA/RNA kit. Before analysis, reads from multiple sequencing runs of one library were combined. As for the original processing: Reads were retained only if an exact TCR constant sequence was present, and the retained reads were trimmed to 150 nt and grouped according to their 12-nt molecular barcodes. Within each barcode group, reads were sub-clustered at a 15% Levenshtein threshold, and quality-weighted consensus sequences were built per RNA molecule. Non-functional sequences were removed, as were lower-count sequences one edit away from another. Based on fitting two negative binomial distributions, any barcode sub-cluster with under 20% of the maximum read count was discarded. TCRdb took the public reads, trimmed them with fastp at Q25, ran MiXCR for clone calling and kept in-frame beta chains. Each entry merges the rows of one CDR3 protein and shows their most common DNA and genes. The V and J calls follow TCRdb's processing rather than the paper's. The sample profile shows about 320,000 distinct CDR3 sequences; about 23% of them were found once. About 0.74% of the sample goes to the ten largest clones.

On this clonotype itself: Its antigen is not yet known. Base qualities are missing; no much larger clone stands one base away.

Material for sequencing was naive CD8+ T cells from blood, with Jurkat cell RNA spiked in. The sample's cell subset or site label, in plain terms: FACS-sorted CD8+CD4-CCR7+CD45RA+ naive T cells. This TCR derives from a human donor in good health. Some libraries in this study had Jurkat cell RNA spiked in. The chain employs TRBV12-3 or TRBV12-4 and TRBJ2-5; possibly the D gene is TRBD1, per 5 matching bases. The DNA sequence is given as TGTGCCAGCAGTCCGACAGCAGTCCACGAGACCCAGTACTTC. It encodes CASSPTAVHETQYF.